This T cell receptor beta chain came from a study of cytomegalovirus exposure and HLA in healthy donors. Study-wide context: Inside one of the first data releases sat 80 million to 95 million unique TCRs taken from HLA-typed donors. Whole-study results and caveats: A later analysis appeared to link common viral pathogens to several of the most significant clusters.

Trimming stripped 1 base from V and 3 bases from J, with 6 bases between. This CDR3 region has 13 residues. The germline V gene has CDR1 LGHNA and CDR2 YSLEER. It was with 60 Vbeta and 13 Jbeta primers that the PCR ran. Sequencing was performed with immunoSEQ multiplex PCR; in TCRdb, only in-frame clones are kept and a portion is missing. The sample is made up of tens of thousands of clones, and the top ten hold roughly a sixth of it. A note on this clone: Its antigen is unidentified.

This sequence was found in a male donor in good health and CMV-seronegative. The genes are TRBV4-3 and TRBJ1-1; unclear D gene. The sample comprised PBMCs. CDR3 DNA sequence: TGCGCCAGCAGCCAAGCGGGATACACTGAAGCTTTCTTT. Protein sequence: CASSQAGYTEAFF.